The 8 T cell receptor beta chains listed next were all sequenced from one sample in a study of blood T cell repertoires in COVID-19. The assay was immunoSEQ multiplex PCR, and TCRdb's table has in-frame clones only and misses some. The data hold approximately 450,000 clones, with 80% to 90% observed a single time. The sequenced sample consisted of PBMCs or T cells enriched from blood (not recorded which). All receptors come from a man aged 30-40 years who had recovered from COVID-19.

In nucleotides, the CDR3 is TGTGCCAGCAGTTATCGACTAGCGGGAGTATTCGAGCAGTACTTC. Translating it yields CASSYRLAGVFEQYF. This rearrangement joins TRBV6-5 to TRBJ2-7; TRBD2 matches at 12 bases. The germline V gene encodes CDR1 MNHEY and CDR2 SVGAGI. With 3 bases clipped from V and 6 bases from J, the junction kept 6 bases outside the gene matches. CDR3 size: 15 residues.

CDR3 nucleotide sequence: TGTGCCAGCAGCTTGTGGCGGGAGGGCCTATTTGGCACCGGGGAGCTGTTTTTT. As protein: CASSLWREGLFGTGELFF. This chain joins TRBV5-5 and TRBJ2-2, with 9 bases identical to TRBD2. The CDR3 runs 18 residues. Germline V gives CDR1 SGHKS, CDR2 YYEKEE (reference sequence). V lost 1 base and J lost 4; bases outside the gene matches: 11.

CDR3 region: CASSFPGLAGEQYF. CDR3 in DNA: TGTGCCAGCAGCTTTCCGGGACTAGCGGGCGAGCAGTACTTC. The chain has TRBV7-9 and TRBJ2-7, with 12 bases identical to TRBD2. The CDR3 is 14 residues long. The V and J ends lost 3 bases and 6 bases, in that order; junction bases with no gene match: 3. CDR1 and CDR2 from the germline V gene are SEHNR and FQNEAQ (reference sequence). The full variable domain, completed using reference TRBV7-9 and TRBJ2-7, is DTGVSQNPRHKITKRGQNVTFRCDPISEHNRLYWYRQTLGQGPEFLTYFQNEAQLEKSRLLSDRFSAERPKGSFSTLEIQRTEQGDSAMYLCASSFPGLAGEQYFGPGTRLTVT.

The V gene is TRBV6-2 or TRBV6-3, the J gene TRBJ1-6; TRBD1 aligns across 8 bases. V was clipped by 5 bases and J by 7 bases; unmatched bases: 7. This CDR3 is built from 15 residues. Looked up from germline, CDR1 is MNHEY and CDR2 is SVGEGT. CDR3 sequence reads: CASSNQGARNSPLHF. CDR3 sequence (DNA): TGTGCCAGCAGTAACCAGGGGGCGCGGAATTCACCCCTCCACTTT.

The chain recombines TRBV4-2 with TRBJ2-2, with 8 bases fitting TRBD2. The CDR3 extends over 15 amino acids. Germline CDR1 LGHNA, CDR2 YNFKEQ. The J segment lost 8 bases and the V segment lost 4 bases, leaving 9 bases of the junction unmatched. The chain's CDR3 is CASSRLLAAAGELFF. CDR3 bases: TGTGCCAGCAGCCGCCTACTAGCGGCGGCGGGGGAGCTGTTTTTT.

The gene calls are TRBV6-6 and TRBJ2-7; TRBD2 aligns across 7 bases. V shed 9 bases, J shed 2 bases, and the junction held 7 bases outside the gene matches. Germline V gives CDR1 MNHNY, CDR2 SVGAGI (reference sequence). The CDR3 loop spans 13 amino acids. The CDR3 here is CASRGGAAYEQYF. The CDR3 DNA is TGTGCCAGTAGGGGAGGGGCGGCCTACGAGCAGTACTTC.

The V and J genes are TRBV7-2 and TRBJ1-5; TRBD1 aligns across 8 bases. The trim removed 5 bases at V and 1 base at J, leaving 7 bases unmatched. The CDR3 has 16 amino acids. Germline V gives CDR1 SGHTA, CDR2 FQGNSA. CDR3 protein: CASSLTGGLSNQPQHF. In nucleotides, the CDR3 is TGTGCCAGCAGCCTAACAGGGGGACTAAGCAATCAGCCCCAGCATTTT.

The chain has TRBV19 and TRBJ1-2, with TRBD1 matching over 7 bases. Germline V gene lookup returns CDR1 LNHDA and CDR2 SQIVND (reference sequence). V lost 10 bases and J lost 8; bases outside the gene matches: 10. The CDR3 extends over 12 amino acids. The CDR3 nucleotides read TGTGCCATTAGAATTGACAGGGAAGGCTACACCTTC. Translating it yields CAIRIDREGYTF.